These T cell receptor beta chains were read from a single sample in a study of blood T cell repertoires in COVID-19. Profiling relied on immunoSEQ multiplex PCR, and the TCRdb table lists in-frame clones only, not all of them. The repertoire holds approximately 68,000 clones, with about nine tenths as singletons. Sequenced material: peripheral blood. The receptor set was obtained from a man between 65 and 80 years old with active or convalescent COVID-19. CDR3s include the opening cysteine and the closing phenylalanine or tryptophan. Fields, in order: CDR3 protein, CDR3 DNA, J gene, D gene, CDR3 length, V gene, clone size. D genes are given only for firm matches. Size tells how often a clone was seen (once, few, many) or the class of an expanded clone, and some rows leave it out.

CDR3: CASSIGRGSGANVLTF
DNA: TGCGCCAGCAGTATCGGCAGGGGGTCTGGGGCCAACGTCCTGACTTTC
J: TRBJ2-6
D: TRBD1
length: 16
V: TRBV5-1
size: .

CDR3: CASSPFPDSPLHF
DNA: TGTGCCAGCAGTCCCTTCCCGGATTCACCCCTCCACTTT
J: TRBJ1-6
D: .
length: 13
V: TRBV6-4
size: .

CDR3: CSVKGQGRETQYF
DNA: TGCAGCGTGAAAGGACAGGGTAGAGAGACCCAGTACTTC
J: TRBJ2-5
D: TRBD1
length: 13
V: TRBV29-1
size: few

CDR3: CASSSGQVYEQYF
DNA: TGTGCCAGCAGCTCTGGACAGGTCTACGAGCAGTACTTC
J: TRBJ2-7
D: TRBD1
length: 13
V: TRBV11-2
size: .

CDR3: CASSLARTGYGYTF
DNA: TGCGCCAGCAGCCTGGCCCGGACAGGGTATGGCTACACCTTC
J: TRBJ1-2
D: TRBD1
length: 14
V: TRBV5-1
size: .

CDR3: CASSNPLSSGNTIYF
DNA: TGTGCCAGCAGCAACCCGCTGAGCTCTGGAAACACCATATATTTT
J: TRBJ1-3
D: .
length: 15
V: TRBV7-2
size: .

CDR3: CASRGGRGYTF
DNA: TGTGCCAGCCGGGGGGGGCGAGGCTACACCTTC
J: TRBJ1-2
D: .
length: 11
V: TRBV6-1
size: .

CDR3: CASSLTRDRHF
DNA: TGTGCCAGCAGTTTAACCCGGGACAGGCATTTT
J: TRBJ1-5
D: TRBD1
length: 11
V: TRBV28
size: .

CDR3: CASSLLHGQGGGMNTEAFF
DNA: TGTGCCAGCAGTTTACTCCATGGACAGGGAGGGGGAATGAACACTGAAGCTTTCTTT
J: TRBJ1-1
D: TRBD1
length: 19
V: TRBV28
size: .

CDR3: CASSRETGRYSNQPQHF
DNA: TGTGCCAGCAGTCGTGAAACAGGGAGATATAGCAATCAGCCCCAGCATTTT
J: TRBJ1-5
D: .
length: 17
V: TRBV28
size: .

CDR3: CASSVAGETGLSEQYF
DNA: TGTGCCAGCAGCGTAGCCGGAGAGACAGGGTTGAGCGAGCAGTACTTC
J: TRBJ2-7
D: TRBD1
length: 16
V: TRBV9
size: .

CDR3: CASSPSFEGASRTSGNTIYF
DNA: TGTGCCAGCAGCCCCTCTTTCGAGGGGGCGAGTAGGACCTCTGGAAACACCATATATTTT
J: TRBJ1-3
D: TRBD1
length: 20
V: TRBV5-8
size: .

CDR3: CALNRGSYEQYF
DNA: TGTGCCCTAAATCGGGGGTCCTACGAGCAGTACTTC
J: TRBJ2-7
D: .
length: 12
V: TRBV30
size: once

CDR3: CASSQIGQVTNYGYTF
DNA: TGCGCCAGCAGCCAGATCGGACAGGTGACTAACTATGGCTACACCTTC
J: TRBJ1-2
D: TRBD1
length: 16
V: TRBV4-3
size: .

CDR3: CASSWAGLMNTEAFF
DNA: TGTGCCAGCAGTTGGGCAGGGTTAATGAACACTGAAGCTTTCTTT
J: TRBJ1-1
D: .
length: 15
V: TRBV27
size: .

CDR3: CASSPGGSSSEQYF
DNA: TGTGCCAGCTCACCGGGGGGGAGTTCATCCGAGCAGTACTTC
J: TRBJ2-7
D: TRBD2
length: 14
V: TRBV18
size: once

CDR3: CAGRQGVPGEKLFF
DNA: TGTGCCGGAAGACAGGGGGTTCCGGGTGAAAAACTGTTTTTT
J: TRBJ1-4
D: TRBD1
length: 14
V: TRBV2
size: .

CDR3: CATSDPRNTGNYGYTF
DNA: TGTGCCACCAGTGATCCACGAAATACAGGGAACTATGGCTACACCTTC
J: TRBJ1-2
D: .
length: 16
V: TRBV24-1
size: .

CDR3: CASSRLGTATTGYTF
DNA: TGTGCCAGCAGCCGACTTGGGACAGCAACTACCGGCTACACCTTC
J: TRBJ1-2
D: TRBD1
length: 15
V: TRBV5-6
size: .